This T cell receptor beta chain originates from a study of shared clonotypes between healthy human individuals. The method was immunoSEQ multiplex PCR; TCRdb's version includes in-frame clones alone and lacks a portion of them. The sample contains hundreds of thousands of clones, 92% of which appear only once. Trimming stripped 3 bases from V and 3 bases from J, with 14 bases between. The V gene's germline CDR1 is MDHEN and CDR2 SYDVKM. The CDR3 sequence is 15 residues long. Naive CD8 populations comprised CD45RO-negative cells positively selected for CCR7, excluding terminally differentiated effector memory CD45RA+ cells.

The chain links TRBV28 to TRBJ2-5; D may be TRBD1 or TRBD2 (5 bases each). The material sequenced was naive CD8+ T cells sorted from blood. This clonotype was obtained from a man younger than 45 in good health. The CDR3 region is CASSFRGRGKETQYF. CDR3 bases: TGTGCCAGCAGTTTCCGGGGAAGGGGCAAAGAGACCCAGTACTTC.